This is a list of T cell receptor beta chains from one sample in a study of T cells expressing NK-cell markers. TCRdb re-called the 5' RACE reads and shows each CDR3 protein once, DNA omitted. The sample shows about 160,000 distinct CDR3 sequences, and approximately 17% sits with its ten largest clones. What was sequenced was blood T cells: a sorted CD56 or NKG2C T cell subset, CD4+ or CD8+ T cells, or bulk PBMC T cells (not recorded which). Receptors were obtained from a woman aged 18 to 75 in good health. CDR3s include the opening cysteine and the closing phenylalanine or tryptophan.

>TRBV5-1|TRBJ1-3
CASSLQGAAGNTIYF
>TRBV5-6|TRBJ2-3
CASSSRGQGANPTQYF
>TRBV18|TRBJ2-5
CASSPLRVETQYF
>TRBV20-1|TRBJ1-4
CSGTGDEKLFF
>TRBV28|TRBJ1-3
CASSLAARGDTIYF
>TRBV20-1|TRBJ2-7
CSAASSGVLYEQYF
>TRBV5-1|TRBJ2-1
CASSRDPRASYNEQFF
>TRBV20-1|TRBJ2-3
CSAHRLAGGLSTDTQYF
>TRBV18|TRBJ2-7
CASSSLAGELGDEQYF
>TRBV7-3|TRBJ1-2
CASSPYKGEVYGYTF
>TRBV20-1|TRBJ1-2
CSARPGQGTDYGYTF
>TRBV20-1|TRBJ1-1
CSAPSRPGGDTEAFF
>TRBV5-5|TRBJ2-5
CASSNGQTETQYF
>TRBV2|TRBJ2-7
CASSESRQDLYEQYF
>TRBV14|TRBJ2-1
CASSRSIPGRQFF
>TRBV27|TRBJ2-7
CASSGRDNYEQYF
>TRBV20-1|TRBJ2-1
CSAREDLRANEQFF
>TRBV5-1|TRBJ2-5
CASSLDDQGPSVVTQYF
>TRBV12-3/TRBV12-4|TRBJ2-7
CASSSIDGLYYEQYF
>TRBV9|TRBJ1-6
CASRAGTENSPLHF
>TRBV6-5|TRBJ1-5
CASSYRGKGNQPQHF
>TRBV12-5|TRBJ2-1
CASGLVKGGLADYNEQFF
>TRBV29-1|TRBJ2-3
CSVGTGWADTQYF
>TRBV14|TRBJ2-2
CASRGTDFTGELFF
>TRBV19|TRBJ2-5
CATGRGRETQYF
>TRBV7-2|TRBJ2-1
CASSATGSYNEQFF
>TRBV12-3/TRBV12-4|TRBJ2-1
CASIRQSSYNEQFF
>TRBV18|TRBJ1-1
CASSPQGWGEAFF
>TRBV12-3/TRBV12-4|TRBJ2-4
CASSFRSREAKNIQYF
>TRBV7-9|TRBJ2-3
CASSFGLALSTDTQYF
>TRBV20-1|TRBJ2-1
CSARPRAGGFYNEQFF
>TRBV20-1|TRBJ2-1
CSASSGGVLDEQFF
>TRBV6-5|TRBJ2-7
CASSSRGAGYEQYF
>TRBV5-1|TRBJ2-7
CASSPQGGSYEQYF
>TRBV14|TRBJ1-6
CASSQDIGHSPLHF
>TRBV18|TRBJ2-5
CASSPRGLYIGETQYF
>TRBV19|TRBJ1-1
CATTRTTYTEAFF
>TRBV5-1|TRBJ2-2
CASSFSPESTGELFF
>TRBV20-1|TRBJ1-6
CSARMSGREASPLHF
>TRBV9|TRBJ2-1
CASDKGLASREQFF
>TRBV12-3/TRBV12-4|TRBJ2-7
CASRRDNTYEQYF
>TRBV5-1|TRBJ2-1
CASSFRALGGNNEQFF
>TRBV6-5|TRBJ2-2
CASRFSGGENTGELFF
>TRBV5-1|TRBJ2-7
CASSAGTAYEQYF
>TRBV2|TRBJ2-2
CASSGPSPTLANTGELFF
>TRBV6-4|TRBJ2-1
CASKAGQANNEQFF